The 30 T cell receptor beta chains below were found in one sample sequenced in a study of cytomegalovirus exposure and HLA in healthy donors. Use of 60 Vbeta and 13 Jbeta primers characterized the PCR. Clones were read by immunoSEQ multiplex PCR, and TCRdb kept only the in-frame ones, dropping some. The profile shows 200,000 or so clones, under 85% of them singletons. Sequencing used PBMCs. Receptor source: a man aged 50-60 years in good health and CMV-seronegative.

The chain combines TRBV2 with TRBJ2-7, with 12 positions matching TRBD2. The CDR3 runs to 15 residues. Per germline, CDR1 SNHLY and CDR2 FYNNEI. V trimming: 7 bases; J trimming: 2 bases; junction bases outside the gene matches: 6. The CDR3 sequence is CASKLLAGGPYEQYF. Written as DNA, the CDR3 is TGTGCCAGCAAGTTACTAGCGGGAGGACCCTACGAGCAGTACTTC.

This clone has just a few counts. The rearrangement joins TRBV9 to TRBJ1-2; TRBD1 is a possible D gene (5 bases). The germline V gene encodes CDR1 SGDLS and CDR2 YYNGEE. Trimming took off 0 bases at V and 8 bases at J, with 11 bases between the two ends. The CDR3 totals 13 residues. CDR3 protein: CASSVGQTRGYTF. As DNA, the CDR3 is TGTGCCAGCAGCGTAGGACAGACCCGAGGCTACACCTTC.

CDR3 sequence: CASSLFEGQIFTDTQYF. CDR3 nucleotide sequence: TGTGCCAGCAGCTTGTTTGAGGGACAAATATTCACAGATACGCAGTATTTT. The chain carries TRBV5-4 and TRBJ2-3, with a tentative D call TRBD1 (6 bases). The CDR3 consists of 17 residues. Per the germline V gene, CDR1 is SGHNT and CDR2 is YYREEE (reference sequence). The V and J ends lost 1 base and 2 bases respectively, with 17 bases between them.

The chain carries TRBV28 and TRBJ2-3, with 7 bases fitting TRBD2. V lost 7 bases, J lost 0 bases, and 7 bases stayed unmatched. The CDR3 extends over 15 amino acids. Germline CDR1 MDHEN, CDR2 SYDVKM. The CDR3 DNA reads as TGTGCCAGCAAAGCGGGGAGTACTAGCACAGATACGCAGTATTTT. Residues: CASKAGSTSTDTQYF.

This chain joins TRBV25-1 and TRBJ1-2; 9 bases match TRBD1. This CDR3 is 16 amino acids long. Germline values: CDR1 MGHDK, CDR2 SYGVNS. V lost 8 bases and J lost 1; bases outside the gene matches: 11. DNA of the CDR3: TGTGCCAGCCAGAACCTACAGGGGGCGCATAACTATGGCTACACCTTC. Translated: CASQNLQGAHNYGYTF.

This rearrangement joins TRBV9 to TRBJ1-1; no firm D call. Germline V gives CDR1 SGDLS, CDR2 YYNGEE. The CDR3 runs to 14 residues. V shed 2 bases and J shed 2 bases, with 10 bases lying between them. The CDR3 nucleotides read TGTGCCAGCAGCGTTGACCGAGGAAACACTGAAGCTTTCTTT. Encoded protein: CASSVDRGNTEAFF.

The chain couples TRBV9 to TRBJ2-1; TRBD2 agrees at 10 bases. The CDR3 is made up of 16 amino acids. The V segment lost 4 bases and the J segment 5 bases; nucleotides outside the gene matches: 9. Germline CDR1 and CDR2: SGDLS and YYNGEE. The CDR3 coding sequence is TGTGCCAGCAGCCCAGGGACTAGCGCTTATGACAATGAGCAGTTCTTC. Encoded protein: CASSPGTSAYDNEQFF.

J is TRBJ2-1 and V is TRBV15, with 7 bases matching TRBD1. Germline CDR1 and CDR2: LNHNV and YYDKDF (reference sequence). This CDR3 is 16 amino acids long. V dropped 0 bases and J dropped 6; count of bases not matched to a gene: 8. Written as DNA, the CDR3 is TGTGCCACCAGCAGAGATCTTGTGACAGGGCGCAATGAGCAGTTCTTC. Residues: CATSRDLVTGRNEQFF. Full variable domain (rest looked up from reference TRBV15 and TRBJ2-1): DAMVIQNPRYQVTQFGKPVTLSCSQTLNHNVMYWYQQKSSQAPKLLFHYYDKDFNNEADTPDNFQSRRPNTSFCFLDIRSPGLGDTAMYLCATSRDLVTGRNEQFFGPGTRLTVL.

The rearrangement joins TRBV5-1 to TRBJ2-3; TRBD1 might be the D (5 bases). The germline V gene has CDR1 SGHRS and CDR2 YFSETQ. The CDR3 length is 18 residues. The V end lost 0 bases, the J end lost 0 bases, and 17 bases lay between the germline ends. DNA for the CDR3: TGCGCCAGCAGCTTGGATCTAGGGGCCCCGGCTAGCACAGATACGCAGTATTTT. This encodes CASSLDLGAPASTDTQYF. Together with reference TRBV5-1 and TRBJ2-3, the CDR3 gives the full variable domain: KAGVTQTPRYLIKTRGQQVTLSCSPISGHRSVSWYQQTPGQGLQFLFEYFSETQRNKGNFPGRFSGRQFSNSRSEMNVSTLELGDSALYLCASSLDLGAPASTDTQYFGPGTRLTVL.

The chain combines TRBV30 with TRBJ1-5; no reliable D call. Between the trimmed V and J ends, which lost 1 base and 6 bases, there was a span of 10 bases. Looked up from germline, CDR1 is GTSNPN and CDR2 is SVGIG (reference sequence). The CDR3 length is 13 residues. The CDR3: CAWSEGGSQPQHF. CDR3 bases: TGTGCCTGGAGTGAGGGCGGGAGTCAGCCCCAGCATTTT. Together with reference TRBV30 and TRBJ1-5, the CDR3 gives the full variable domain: SQTIHQWPATLVQPVGSPLSLECTVEGTSNPNLYWYRQAAGRGLQLLFYSVGIGQISSEVPQNLSASRPQDRQFILSSKKLLLSDSGFYLCAWSEGGSQPQHFGDGTRLSIL.

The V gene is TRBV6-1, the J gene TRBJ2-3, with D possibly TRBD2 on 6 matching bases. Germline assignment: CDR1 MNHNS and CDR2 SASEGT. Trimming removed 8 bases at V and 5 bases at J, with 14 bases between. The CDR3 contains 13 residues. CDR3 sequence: CASAGLGLDTQYF. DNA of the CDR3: TGTGCCAGCGCGGGACTGGGGTTAGATACGCAGTATTTT.

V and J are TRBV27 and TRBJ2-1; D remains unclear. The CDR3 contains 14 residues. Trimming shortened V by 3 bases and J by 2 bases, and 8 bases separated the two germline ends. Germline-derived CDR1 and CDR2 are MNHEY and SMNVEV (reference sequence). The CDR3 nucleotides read TGTGCCAGCAGTTTTATTAGAACCTACAATGAGCAGTTCTTC. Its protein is CASSFIRTYNEQFF.

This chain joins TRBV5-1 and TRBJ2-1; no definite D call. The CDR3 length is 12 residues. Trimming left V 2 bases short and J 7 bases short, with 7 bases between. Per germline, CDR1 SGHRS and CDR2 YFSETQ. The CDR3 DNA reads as TGCGCCAGCAGCTTTACTAAGAATGAGCAGTTCTTC. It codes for CASSFTKNEQFF.

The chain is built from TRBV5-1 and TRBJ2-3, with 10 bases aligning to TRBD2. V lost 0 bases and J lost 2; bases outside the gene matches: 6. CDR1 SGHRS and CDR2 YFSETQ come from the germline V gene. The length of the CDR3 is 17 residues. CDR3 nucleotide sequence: TGCGCCAGCAGCTTGGAGGGTCTAGCGGGAGTCACAGATACGCAGTATTTT. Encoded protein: CASSLEGLAGVTDTQYF.

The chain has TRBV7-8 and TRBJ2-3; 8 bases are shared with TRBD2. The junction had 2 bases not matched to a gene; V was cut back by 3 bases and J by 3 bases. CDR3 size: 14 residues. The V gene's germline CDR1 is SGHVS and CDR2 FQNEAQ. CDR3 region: CASSLGTRTDTQYF. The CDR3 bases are TGTGCCAGCAGCTTGGGGACTAGAACAGATACGCAGTATTTT.

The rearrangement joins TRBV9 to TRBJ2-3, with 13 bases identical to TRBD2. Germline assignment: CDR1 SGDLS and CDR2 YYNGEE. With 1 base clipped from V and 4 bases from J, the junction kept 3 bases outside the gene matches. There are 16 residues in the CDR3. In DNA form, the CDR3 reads TGTGCCAGCAGCGTAACTAGCGGGAGGGGACCAGATACGCAGTATTTT. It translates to CASSVTSGRGPDTQYF.

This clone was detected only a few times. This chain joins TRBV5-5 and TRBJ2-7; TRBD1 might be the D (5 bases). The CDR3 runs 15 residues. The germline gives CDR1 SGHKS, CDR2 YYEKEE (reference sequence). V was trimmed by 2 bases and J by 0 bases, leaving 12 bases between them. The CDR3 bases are TGTGCCAGCAGCTTATTGGACACAGGCTCCTACGAGCAGTACTTC. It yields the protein CASSLLDTGSYEQYF.

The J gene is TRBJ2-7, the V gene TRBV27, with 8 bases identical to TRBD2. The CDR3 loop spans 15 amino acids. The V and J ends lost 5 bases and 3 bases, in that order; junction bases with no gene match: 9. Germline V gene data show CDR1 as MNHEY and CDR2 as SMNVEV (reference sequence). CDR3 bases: TGTGCCAGCAGTGGAGTTAGCGGGATGGACTACGAGCAGTACTTC. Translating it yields CASSGVSGMDYEQYF.

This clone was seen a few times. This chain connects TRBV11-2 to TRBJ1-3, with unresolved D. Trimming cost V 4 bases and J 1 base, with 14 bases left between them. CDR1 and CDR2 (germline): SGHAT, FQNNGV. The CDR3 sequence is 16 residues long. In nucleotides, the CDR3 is TGTGCCAGCAGCTCCATCAAGAGGGATTCTGGAAACACCATATATTTT. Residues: CASSSIKRDSGNTIYF.

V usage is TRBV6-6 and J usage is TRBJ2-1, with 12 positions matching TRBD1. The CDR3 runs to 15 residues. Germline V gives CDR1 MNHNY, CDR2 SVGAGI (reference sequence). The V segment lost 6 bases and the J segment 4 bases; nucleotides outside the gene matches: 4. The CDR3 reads CASRGDRGQYNEQFF. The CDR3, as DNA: TGTGCCAGCAGAGGGGACAGGGGGCAGTACAATGAGCAGTTCTTC.

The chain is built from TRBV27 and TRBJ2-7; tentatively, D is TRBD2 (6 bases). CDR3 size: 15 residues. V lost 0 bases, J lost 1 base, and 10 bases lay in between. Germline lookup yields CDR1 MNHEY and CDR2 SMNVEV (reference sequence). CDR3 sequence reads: CASSLSLGGSYEQYF. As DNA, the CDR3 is TGTGCCAGCAGTTTATCGTTGGGAGGTTCCTACGAGCAGTACTTC.

CDR3 residues: CASGSPGTASYEQYF. In DNA, the CDR3 is TGTGCTAGTGGTTCCCCCGGGACAGCCTCCTACGAGCAGTACTTC. The chain uses TRBV12-5 and TRBJ2-7; 7 nucleotides agree with TRBD1. In germline, CDR1 is LGHNT, CDR2 FRNRAP. The CDR3 contains 15 residues. Losses at the gene ends were 4 bases for V and 0 bases for J; bases not matched to a gene: 6.

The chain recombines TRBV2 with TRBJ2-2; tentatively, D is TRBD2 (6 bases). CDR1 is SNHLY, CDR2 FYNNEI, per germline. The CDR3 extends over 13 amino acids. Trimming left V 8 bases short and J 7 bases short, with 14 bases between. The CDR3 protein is CASRRLDFGELFF. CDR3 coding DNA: TGTGCCAGCCGACGACTAGATTTCGGGGAGCTGTTTTTT.

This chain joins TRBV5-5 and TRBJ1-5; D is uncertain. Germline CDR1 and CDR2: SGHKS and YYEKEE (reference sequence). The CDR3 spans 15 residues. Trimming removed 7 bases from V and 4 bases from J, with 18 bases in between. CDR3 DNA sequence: TGTGCCAGCTCTCACAACGGGATAGGGAATCAGCCCCAGCATTTT. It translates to CASSHNGIGNQPQHF.

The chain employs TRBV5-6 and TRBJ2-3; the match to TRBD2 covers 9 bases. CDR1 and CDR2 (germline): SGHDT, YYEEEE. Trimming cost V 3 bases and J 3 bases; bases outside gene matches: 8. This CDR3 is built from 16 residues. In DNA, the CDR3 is TGTGCCAGCAGCTCCTGGGGTAGCGGGAGTACAGATACGCAGTATTTT. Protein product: CASSSWGSGSTDTQYF. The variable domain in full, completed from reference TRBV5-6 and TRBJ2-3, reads DAGVTQSPTHLIKTRGQQVTLRCSPKSGHDTVSWYQQALGQGPQFIFQYYEEEERQRGNFPDRFSGHQFPNYSSELNVNALLLGDSALYLCASSSWGSGSTDTQYFGPGTRLTVL.

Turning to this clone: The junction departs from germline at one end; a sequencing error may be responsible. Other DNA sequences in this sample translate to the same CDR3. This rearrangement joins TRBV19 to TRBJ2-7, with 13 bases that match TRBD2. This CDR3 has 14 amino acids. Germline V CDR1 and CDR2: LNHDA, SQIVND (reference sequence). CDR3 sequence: CASSAGLAGPEQYF. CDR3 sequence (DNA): TGCGCCAGTAGTGCGGGACTAGCGGGACCCGAGCAGTACTTC.

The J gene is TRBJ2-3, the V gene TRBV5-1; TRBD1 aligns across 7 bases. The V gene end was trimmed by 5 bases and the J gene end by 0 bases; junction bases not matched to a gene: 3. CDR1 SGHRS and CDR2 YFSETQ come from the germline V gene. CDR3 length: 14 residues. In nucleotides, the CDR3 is TGCGCCAGCAGACAGGGGCTTAGCACAGATACGCAGTATTTT. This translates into CASRQGLSTDTQYF.

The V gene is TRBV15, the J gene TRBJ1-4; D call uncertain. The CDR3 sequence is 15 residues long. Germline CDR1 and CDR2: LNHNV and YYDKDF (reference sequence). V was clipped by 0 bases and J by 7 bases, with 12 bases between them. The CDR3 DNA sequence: TGTGCCACCAGCAGAGATCGGGCGGGGAGTGAAAAACTGTTTTTT. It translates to CATSRDRAGSEKLFF.

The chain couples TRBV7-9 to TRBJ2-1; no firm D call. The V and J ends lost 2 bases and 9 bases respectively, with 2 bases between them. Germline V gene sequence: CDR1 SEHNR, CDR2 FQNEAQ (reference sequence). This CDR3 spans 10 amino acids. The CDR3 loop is CASSLREQFF. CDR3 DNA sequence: TGTGCCAGCAGCTTACGTGAGCAGTTCTTC.

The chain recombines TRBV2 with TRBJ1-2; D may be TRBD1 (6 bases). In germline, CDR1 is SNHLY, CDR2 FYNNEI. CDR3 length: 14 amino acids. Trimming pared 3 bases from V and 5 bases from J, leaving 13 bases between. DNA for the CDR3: TGTGCCAGCAGTGACGGGACACCCACATATGGCTACACCTTC. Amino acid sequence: CASSDGTPTYGYTF.